Detailed here is one T cell receptor beta chain. Germline CDR1 reads MNHEY; CDR2 reads SVGAGI. V lost 0 bases to trimming and J lost 9 bases, with 16 bases between them. The CDR3 length is 15 residues. These data come from a study of blood T cell repertoires in COVID-19. The data were produced by immunoSEQ multiplex PCR, yet TCRdb's version contains in-frame clones alone and is incomplete. Of roughly 180,000 clones in the sample, roughly four fifths were seen once. The origin of this receptor is a man aged 35 to 55 who had recovered from COVID-19. Sequencing was carried out using PBMCs or T cells enriched from blood (not recorded which). The rearrangement joins TRBV6-5 to TRBJ2-3; D may be TRBD2 (5 bases). CDR3: CASSYSMEVGETQYF. DNA of the CDR3: TGTGCCAGCAGTTACTCGATGGAGGTCGGGGAGACGCAGTATTTT.